Below, one TCR beta chain is given with its context. Cohort placement rested on clinical history that participants reported themselves. Before being deemed recovered, Cohort 3 donors had two negative PCRs, clearance, or symptom resolution. The sample belongs to a study of blood T cell repertoires in COVID-19. Only in-frame clones appear in the TCRdb table, and some are missing; sequencing was by immunoSEQ multiplex PCR. The table lists hundreds of thousands of clones, roughly 83% of them singletons. This CDR3 spans 14 amino acids. V lost 6 bases and J lost 2, with 11 bases in between. CDR1 is MNHEY and CDR2 is SMNVEV in the germline V gene (reference sequence).

This sequence originates from a woman between 50 and 59 years old who had recovered from COVID-19. This chain joins TRBV27 and TRBJ2-1; D call uncertain. The sequencing sample was made of PBMCs or T cells enriched from blood (not recorded which). CDR3: CASSPHRTYNEQFF. The CDR3 DNA reads TGTGCCAGCAGCCCTCATAGAACCTACAATGAGCAGTTCTTC.